This entry features one T cell receptor (beta chain) sequence. What it recognizes is unknown. The entry originates in a study of OX40 agonist ivuxolimab in advanced cancers. Study-wide context: There were three patients with partial responses, one having hepatocellular carcinoma and two cutaneous melanoma.

Germline CDR1 LNHDA, CDR2 SQIVND (reference sequence). V lost 1 base to trimming and J lost 1 base, with 7 bases between them. The CDR3 consists of 14 residues. Some clones are missing from TCRdb's copy, which holds only in-frame ones; the method was immunoSEQ multiplex PCR. The repertoire holds fewer than 55,000 clones, with around 87% as singletons. Study-level points and caveats: Average numbers of expanded clones were greater in CD8+ T cells than in CD4+. Low normalized T-cell clonal expansion also characterized some of the nonresponders. CD4+ and CD8+ T cells in blood underwent clonal expansion by week 6 at 0.1 to 3.0 mg/kg.

The chain combines TRBV19 with TRBJ1-1; D gene uncertain. Sequencing used CD4+ or CD8+ T cells sorted from blood, obtained in a trial of the OX40 agonist ivuxolimab. This clonotype was obtained from an adult with an advanced solid tumor such as melanoma, head and neck, liver or kidney cancer. CDR3 sequence reads: CASSIGAGNTEAFF. The CDR3 nucleotides read TGTGCCAGTAGTATAGGTGCGGGGAACACTGAAGCTTTCTTT.